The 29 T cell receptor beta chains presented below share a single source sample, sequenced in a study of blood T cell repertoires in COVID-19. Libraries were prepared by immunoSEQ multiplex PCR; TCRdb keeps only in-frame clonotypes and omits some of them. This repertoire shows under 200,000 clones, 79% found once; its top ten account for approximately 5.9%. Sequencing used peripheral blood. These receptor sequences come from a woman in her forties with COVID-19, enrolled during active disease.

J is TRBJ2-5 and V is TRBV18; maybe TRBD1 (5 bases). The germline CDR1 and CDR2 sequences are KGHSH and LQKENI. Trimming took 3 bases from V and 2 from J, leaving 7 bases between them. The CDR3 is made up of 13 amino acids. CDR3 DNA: TGTGCCAGCTCACCGAGACAGCAAGAGACCCAGTACTTC. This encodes CASSPRQQETQYF.

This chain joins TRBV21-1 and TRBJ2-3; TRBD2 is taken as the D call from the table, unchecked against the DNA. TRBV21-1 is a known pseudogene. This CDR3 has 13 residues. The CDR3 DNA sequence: TGTGCCAGCGGAGGGAGGGGAACAGATACGCAGTATTTT. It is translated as CASGGRGTDTQYF.

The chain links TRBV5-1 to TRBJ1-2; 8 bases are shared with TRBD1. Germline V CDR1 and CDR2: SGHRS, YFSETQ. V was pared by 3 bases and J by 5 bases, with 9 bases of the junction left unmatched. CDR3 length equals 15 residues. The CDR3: CASSSDRATFYGYTF. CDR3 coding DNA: TGCGCCAGCAGCTCGGACAGGGCGACCTTTTATGGCTACACCTTC. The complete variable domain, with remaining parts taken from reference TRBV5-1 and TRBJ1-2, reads KAGVTQTPRYLIKTRGQQVTLSCSPISGHRSVSWYQQTPGQGLQFLFEYFSETQRNKGNFPGRFSGRQFSNSRSEMNVSTLELGDSALYLCASSSDRATFYGYTFGSGTRLTVV.

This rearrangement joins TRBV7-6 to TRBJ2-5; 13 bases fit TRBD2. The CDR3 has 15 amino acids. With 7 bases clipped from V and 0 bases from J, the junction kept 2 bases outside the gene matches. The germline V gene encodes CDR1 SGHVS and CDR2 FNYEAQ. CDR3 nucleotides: TGTGCCAGCATGGGGACTAGCGGGGACCAAGAGACCCAGTACTTC. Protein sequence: CASMGTSGDQETQYF. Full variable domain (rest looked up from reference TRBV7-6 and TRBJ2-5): GAGVSQSPRYKVTKRGQDVALRCDPISGHVSLYWYRQALGQGPEFLTYFNYEAQQDKSGLPNDRFSAERPEGSISTLTIQRTEQRDSAMYRCASMGTSGDQETQYFGPGTRLLVL.

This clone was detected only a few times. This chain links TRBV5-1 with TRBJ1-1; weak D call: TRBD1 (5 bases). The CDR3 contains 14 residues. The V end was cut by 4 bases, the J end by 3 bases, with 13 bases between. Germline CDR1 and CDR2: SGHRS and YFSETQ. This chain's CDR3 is CASSKDTGDTEAFF. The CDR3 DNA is TGCGCCAGCAGCAAGGACACCGGCGACACTGAAGCTTTCTTT.

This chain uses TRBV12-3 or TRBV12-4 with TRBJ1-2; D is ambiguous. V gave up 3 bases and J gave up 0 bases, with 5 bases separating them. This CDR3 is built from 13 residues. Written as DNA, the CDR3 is TGTGCCAGCAGTTTCAGTCCTAACTATGGCTACACCTTC. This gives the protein CASSFSPNYGYTF.

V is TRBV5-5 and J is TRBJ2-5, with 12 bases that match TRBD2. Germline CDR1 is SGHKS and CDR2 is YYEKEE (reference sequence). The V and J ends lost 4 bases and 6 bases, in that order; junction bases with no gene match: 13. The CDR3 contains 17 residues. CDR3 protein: CASSPRTSGVAGKTQYF. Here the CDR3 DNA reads TGTGCCAGCAGCCCAAGGACTAGCGGGGTCGCGGGAAAGACCCAGTACTTC.

CDR3 residues: CASSQFDRGYTEAFF. The CDR3, as DNA: TGTGCCAGCAGCCAGTTTGACAGGGGGTACACTGAAGCTTTCTTT. The rearrangement uses TRBV14 and TRBJ1-1; 9 bases line up with TRBD1. CDR3 length: 15 residues. V lost 3 bases to trimming and J lost 3 bases; unmatched junction nucleotides: 5. From germline, CDR1 is SGHDN and CDR2 FVKESK. Drawing the rest from reference TRBV14 and TRBJ1-1, the complete variable domain is EAGVTQFPSHSVIEKGQTVTLRCDPISGHDNLYWYRRVMGKEIKFLLHFVKESKQDESGMPNNRFLAERTGGTYSTLKVQPAELEDSGVYFCASSQFDRGYTEAFFGQGTRLTVV.

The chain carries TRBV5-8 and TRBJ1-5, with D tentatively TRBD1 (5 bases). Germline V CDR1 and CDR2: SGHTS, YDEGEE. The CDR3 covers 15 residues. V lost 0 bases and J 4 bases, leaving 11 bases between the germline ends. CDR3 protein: CASSLGGTGNQPQHF. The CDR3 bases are TGTGCCAGCAGCTTGGGGGGAACAGGTAATCAGCCCCAGCATTTT.

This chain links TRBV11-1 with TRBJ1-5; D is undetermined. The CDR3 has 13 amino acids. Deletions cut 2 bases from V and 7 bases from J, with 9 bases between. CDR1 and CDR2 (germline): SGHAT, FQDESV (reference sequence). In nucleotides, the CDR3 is TGTGCCAGCAGCTTAAATAGATTCCAGCCCCAGCATTTT. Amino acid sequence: CASSLNRFQPQHF.

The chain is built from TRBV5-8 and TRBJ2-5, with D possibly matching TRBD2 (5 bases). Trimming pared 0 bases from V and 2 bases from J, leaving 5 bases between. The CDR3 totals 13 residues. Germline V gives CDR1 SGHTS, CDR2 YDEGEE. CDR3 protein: CASSLGGQETQYF. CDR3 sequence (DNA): TGTGCCAGCAGCTTGGGCGGGCAAGAGACCCAGTACTTC.

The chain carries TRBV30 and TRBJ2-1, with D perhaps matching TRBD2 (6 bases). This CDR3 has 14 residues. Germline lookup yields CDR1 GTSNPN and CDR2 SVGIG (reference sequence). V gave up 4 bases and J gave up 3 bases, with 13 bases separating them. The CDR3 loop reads CAWISAAGYNEQFF. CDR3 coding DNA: TGTGCCTGGATCTCCGCAGCGGGCTACAATGAGCAGTTCTTC. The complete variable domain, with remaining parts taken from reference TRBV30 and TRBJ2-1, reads SQTIHQWPATLVQPVGSPLSLECTVEGTSNPNLYWYRQAAGRGLQLLFYSVGIGQISSEVPQNLSASRPQDRQFILSSKKLLLSDSGFYLCAWISAAGYNEQFFGPGTRLTVL.

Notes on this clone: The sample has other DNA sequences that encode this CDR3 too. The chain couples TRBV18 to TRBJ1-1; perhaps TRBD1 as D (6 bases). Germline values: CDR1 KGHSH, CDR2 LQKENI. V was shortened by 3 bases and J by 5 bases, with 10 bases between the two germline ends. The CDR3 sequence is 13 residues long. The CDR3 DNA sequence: TGTGCCAGCTCACCGGGGAGGGGGACTGAAGCTTTCTTT. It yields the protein CASSPGRGTEAFF.

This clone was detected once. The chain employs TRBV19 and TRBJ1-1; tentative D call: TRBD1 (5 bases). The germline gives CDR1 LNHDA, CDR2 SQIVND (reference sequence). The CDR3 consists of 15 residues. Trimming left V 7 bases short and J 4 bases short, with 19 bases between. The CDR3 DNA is TGTGCCAGTATTGGGGGGATTAATTGGCGCACTGAAGCTTTCTTT. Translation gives CASIGGINWRTEAFF.

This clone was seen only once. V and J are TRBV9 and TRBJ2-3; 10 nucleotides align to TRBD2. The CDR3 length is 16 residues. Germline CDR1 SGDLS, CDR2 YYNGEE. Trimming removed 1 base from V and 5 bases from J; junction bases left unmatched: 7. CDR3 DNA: TGTGCCAGCAGCGTATTAAGCGGGGGGGCAGGAGATACGCAGTATTTT. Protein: CASSVLSGGAGDTQYF.

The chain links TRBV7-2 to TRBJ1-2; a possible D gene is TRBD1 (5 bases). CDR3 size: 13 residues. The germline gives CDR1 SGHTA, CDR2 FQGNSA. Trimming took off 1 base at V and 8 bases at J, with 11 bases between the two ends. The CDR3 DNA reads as TGTGCCAGCAGCTTAGGGCAGGGTGGGGGCTACACCTTC. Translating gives CASSLGQGGGYTF.

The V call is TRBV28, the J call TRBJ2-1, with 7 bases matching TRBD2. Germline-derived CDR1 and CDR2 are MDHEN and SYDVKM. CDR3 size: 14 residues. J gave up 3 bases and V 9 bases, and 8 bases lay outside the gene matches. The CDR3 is CASHLAAYYNEQFF. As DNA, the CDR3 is TGTGCCAGTCATCTAGCGGCTTACTACAATGAGCAGTTCTTC.

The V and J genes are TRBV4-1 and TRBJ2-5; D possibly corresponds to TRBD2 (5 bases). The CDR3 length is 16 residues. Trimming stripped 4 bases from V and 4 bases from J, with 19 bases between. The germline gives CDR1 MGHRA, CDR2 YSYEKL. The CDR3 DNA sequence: TGCGCCAGCAGCCGCGTTAGCGCAGGAATGGCAGAGACCCAGTACTTC. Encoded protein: CASSRVSAGMAETQYF.

The CDR3 DNA reads as TGCGCCAGCAGCTTGGTGGGTGGGGCGGCCGAGCAGTACTTC. Its protein is CASSLVGGAAEQYF. This chain connects TRBV5-1 to TRBJ2-7, with D possibly TRBD1 on 5 matching bases. CDR3 size: 14 residues. The germline CDR1 and CDR2 sequences are SGHRS and YFSETQ. Trimming removed 0 bases from V and 6 bases from J, with 13 bases in between.

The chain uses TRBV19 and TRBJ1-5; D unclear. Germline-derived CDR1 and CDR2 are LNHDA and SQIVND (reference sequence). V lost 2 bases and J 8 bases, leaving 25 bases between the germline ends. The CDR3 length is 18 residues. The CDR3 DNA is TGTGCCAGTAGTATAACCCCGACCGGAGCCCCCGGTCCGAAGCCCCAGCATTTT. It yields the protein CASSITPTGAPGPKPQHF.

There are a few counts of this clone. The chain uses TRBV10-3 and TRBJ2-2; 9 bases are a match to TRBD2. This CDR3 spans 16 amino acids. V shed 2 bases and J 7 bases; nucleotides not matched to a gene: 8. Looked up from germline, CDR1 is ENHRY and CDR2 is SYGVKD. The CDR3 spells CAISEGVAGADGELFF. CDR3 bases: TGTGCCATCAGTGAGGGTGTAGCGGGAGCCGACGGGGAGCTGTTTTTT.

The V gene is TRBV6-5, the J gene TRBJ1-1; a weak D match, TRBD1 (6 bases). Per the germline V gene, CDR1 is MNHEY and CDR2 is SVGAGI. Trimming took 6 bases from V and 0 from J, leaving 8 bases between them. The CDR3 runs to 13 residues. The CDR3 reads CASRGTMNTEAFF. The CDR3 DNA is TGTGCCAGCAGGGGGACAATGAACACTGAAGCTTTCTTT.

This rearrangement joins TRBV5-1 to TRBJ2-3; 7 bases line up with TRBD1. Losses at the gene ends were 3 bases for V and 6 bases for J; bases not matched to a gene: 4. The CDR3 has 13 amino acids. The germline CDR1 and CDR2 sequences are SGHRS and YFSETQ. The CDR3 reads CASSWDRLDTQYF. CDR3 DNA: TGCGCCAGCAGCTGGGACAGACTGGATACGCAGTATTTT. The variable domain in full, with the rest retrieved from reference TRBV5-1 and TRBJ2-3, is KAGVTQTPRYLIKTRGQQVTLSCSPISGHRSVSWYQQTPGQGLQFLFEYFSETQRNKGNFPGRFSGRQFSNSRSEMNVSTLELGDSALYLCASSWDRLDTQYFGPGTRLTVL.

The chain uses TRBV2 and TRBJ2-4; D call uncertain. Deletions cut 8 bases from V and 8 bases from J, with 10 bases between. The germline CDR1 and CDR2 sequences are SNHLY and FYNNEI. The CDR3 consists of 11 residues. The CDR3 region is CASSSRDIQYF. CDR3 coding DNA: TGTGCCAGCTCGAGTCGGGACATTCAGTACTTC.

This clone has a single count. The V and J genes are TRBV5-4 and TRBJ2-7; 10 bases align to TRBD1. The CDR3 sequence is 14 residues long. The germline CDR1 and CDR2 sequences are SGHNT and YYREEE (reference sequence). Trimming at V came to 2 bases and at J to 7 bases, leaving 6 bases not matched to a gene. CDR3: CASSLRTGGKEQYF. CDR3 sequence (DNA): TGTGCCAGCAGCTTAAGGACAGGGGGAAAAGAGCAGTACTTC.

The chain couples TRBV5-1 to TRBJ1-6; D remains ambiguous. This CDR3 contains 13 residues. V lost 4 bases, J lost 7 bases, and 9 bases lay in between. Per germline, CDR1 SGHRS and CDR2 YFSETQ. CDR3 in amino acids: CASSAGSNSPLHF. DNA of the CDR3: TGCGCCAGCAGCGCGGGATCCAATTCACCCCTCCACTTT.

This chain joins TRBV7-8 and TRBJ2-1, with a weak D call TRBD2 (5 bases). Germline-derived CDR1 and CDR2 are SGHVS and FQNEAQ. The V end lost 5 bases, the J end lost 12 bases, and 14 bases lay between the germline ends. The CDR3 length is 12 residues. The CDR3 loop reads CASSPPPAGQFF. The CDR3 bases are TGTGCCAGCAGCCCCCCTCCCGCGGGGCAGTTCTTC. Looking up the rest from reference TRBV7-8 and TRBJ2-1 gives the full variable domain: GAGVSQSPRYKVAKRGQDVALRCDPISGHVSLFWYQQALGQGPEFLTYFQNEAQLDKSGLPSDRFFAERPEGSVSTLKIQRTQQEDSAVYLCASSPPPAGQFFGPGTRLTVL.

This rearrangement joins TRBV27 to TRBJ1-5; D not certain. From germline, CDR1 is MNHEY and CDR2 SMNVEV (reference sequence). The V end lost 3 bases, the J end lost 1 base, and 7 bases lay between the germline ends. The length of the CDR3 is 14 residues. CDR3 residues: CASSLRESNQPQHF. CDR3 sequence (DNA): TGTGCCAGCAGTTTGCGGGAGAGCAATCAGCCCCAGCATTTT.

The CDR3 loop reads CASSDLTGGQRGYTF. CDR3 bases: TGTGCCAGCAGTGACCTGACAGGGGGCCAACGTGGCTACACCTTC. This rearrangement joins TRBV25-1 to TRBJ1-2; TRBD1 agrees at 10 bases. Germline values: CDR1 MGHDK, CDR2 SYGVNS. V gave up 3 bases and J gave up 7 bases; unmatched junction bases: 8. This CDR3 is 15 amino acids long.